The clone carrying this T cell receptor (beta chain) was detected once. Here immunoSEQ multiplex PCR was the method, and the copy in TCRdb shows in-frame clones only, minus some. The profile shows about 100,000 clones, about 94% of them singletons. This sample was taken from a study of technical replicates of blood from several donors. Sequenced material: T cells isolated from PBMCs. The TCR sequence derives from a human donor in good health.

Written as DNA, the CDR3 is TGCAGCGTCGACAGGGGGCGAGAGACCCAGTACTTC. Translation: CSVDRGRETQYF. This rearrangement joins TRBV29-1 to TRBJ2-5; the match to TRBD1 covers 10 bases. This CDR3 has 12 residues. The V gene's germline CDR1 is SQVTM and CDR2 ANQGSEA. Trimming took 6 bases from V and 4 from J; bases not matched to a gene: 2.